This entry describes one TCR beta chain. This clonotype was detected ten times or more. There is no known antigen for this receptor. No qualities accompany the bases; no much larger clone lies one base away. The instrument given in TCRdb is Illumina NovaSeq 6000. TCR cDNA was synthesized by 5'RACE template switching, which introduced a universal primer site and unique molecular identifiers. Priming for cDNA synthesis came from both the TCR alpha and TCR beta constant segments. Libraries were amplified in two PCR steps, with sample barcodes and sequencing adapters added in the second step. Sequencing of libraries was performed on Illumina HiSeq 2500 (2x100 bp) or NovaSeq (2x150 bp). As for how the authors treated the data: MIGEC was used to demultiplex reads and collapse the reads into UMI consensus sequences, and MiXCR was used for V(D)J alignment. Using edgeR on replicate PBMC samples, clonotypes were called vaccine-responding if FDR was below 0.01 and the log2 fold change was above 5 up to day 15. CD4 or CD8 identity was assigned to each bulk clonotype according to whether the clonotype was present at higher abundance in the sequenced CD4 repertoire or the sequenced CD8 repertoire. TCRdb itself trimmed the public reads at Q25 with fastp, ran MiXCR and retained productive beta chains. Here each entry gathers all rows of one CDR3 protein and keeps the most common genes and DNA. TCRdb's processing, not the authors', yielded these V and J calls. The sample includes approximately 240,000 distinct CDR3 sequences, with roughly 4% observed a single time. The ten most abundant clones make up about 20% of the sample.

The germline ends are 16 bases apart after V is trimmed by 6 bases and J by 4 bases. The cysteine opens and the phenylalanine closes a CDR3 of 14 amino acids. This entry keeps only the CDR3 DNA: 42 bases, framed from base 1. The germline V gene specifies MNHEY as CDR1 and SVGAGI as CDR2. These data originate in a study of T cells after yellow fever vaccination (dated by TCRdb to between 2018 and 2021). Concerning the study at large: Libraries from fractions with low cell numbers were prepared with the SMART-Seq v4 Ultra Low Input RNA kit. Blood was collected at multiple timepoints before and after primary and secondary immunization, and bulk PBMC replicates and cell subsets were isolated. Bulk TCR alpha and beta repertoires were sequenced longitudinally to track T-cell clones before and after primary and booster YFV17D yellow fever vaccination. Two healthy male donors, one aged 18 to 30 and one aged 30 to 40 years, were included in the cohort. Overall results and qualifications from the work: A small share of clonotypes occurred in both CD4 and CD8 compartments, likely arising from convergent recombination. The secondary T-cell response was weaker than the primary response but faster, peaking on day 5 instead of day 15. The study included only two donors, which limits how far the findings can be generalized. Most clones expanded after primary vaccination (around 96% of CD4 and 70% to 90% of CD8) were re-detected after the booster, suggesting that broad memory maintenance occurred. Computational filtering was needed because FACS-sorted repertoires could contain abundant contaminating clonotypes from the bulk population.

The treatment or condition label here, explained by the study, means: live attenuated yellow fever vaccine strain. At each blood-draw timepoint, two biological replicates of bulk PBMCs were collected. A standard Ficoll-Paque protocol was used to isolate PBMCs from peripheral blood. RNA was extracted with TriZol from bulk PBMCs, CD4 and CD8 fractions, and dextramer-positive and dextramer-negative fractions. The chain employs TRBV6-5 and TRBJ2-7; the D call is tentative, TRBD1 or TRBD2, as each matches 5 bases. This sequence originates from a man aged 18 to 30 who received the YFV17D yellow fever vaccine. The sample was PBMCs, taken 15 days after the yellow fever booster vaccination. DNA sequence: TGTGCCAGCAGCCTGCAGGGTCCGGGGTACGAGCAGTACTTC. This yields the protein CASSLQGPGYEQYF.